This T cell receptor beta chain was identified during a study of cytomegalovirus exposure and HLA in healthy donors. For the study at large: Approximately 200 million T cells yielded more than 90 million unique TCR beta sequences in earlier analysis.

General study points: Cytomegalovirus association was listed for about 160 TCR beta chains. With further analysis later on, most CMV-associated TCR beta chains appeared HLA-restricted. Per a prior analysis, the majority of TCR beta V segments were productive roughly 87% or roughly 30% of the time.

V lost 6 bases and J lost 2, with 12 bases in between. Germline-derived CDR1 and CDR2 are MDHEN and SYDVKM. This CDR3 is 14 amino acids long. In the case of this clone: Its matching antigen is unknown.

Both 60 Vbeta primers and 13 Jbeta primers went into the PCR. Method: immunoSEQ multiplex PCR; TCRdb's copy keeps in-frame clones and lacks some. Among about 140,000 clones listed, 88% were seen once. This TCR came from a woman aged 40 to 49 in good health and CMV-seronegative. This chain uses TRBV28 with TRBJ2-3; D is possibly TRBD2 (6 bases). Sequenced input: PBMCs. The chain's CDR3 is CASSKDYNTDTQYF. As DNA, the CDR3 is TGTGCCAGCAGCAAGGACTATAACACAGATACGCAGTATTTT.